Listed below are T cell receptor beta chains from one sample, sequenced in a study of T-cell reconstitution after alpha-beta-depleted transplantation in children. TCRdb ran MiXCR on the PCR reads and lists one entry per CDR3 protein. The sample holds 350,000 to 500,000 distinct CDR3 sequences, around two fifths seen once. The sample in question was PBMCs, obtained before TCRalphabeta/CD19-depleted stem cell transplant. The receptors here all came from a girl aged 2-15 years with aplastic anemia, due to receive a stem cell transplant. Each CDR3 is given with its conserved first and last residue. A D gene is named only where the DNA matches it firmly. Some rows mark clone size as missing; the rest say once, few, many or name a class of expanded clone.

D gene	clone size	V gene	J gene	CDR3 protein	CDR3 DNA
TRBD1	-	TRBV7-9	TRBJ2-5	CASSFGQGWETQYF	TGTGCCAGCAGCTTCGGACAGGGCTGGGAGACCCAGTACTTC
-	-	TRBV5-8	TRBJ2-1	CASPLGGLSSYNEQFF	TGTGCCAGTCCCTTGGGGGGTCTGAGCTCCTACAATGAGCAGTTCTTC
-	-	TRBV7-9	TRBJ2-2	CASSLVGSGLRTGELFF	TGTGCCAGCAGCTTAGTGGGGTCGGGACTCCGCACCGGGGAGCTGTTTTTT
-	-	TRBV7-3	TRBJ2-2	CASTLQGQTGELFF	TGTGCCAGCACCTTACAGGGTCAGACCGGGGAGCTGTTTTTT
-	many	TRBV3-1	TRBJ1-1	CASSQDPDKGTEAFF	TGTGCCAGCAGCCAAGATCCGGACAAGGGAACTGAAGCTTTCTTT
-	many	TRBV20-1	TRBJ1-6	CSARTLTNSPLHF	TGCAGTGCCCGGACCCTTACTAATTCACCCCTCCACTTT
-	-	TRBV9	TRBJ2-7	CASGPLRGEQYF	TGTGCCAGCGGCCCCCTAAGAGGCGAGCAGTACTTC
-	-	TRBV19	TRBJ2-6	CASSPGPLGSGANVLTF	TGTGCCAGTAGCCCGGGGCCCCTAGGTAGCGGGGCCAACGTCCTGACTTTC
-	-	TRBV6-1	TRBJ1-1	CASRTPLPNTEAFF	TGTGCCAGCAGGACCCCTCTCCCGAACACTGAAGCTTTCTTT
TRBD1	-	TRBV15	TRBJ2-5	CATSRSGQVLQETQYF	TGTGCCACCAGCAGATCGGGACAGGTACTACAAGAGACCCAGTACTTC
-	few	TRBV10-1	TRBJ2-6	CASSEELRFSSGANVLTF	TGCGCCAGCAGTGAGGAGTTGAGGTTCAGCTCTGGGGCCAACGTCCTGACTTTC
-	-	TRBV7-9	TRBJ1-2	CASSLVRSGAGYTF	TGTGCCAGCAGCTTAGTTCGGAGCGGGGCTGGCTACACCTTC
-	-	TRBV20-1	TRBJ2-7	CSALYPTRGILIAYEQYF	TGCAGTGCCCTCTACCCTACTAGAGGTATCTTAATCGCCTACGAGCAGTACTTC
TRBD1	few	TRBV27	TRBJ1-3	CASSTGDGGSGNTIYF	TGTGCCAGCAGTACAGGGGACGGTGGGTCTGGAAACACCATATATTTT
-	few	TRBV10-3	TRBJ2-7	CAISDQGYEQYF	TGTGCCATCAGTGACCAGGGCTACGAGCAGTACTTC
TRBD1	-	TRBV7-3	TRBJ2-1	CASSPTGTGKNEQFF	TGTGCCAGCAGCCCGACCGGGACAGGGAAGAATGAGCAGTTCTTC
TRBD1	-	TRBV27	TRBJ2-2	CASKGQGLTGELFF	TGTGCCAGCAAGGGACAGGGTCTCACCGGGGAGCTGTTTTTT
-	few	TRBV4-1	TRBJ2-1	CATRGAGGNEQFF	TGCGCCACCCGGGGGGCAGGGGGGAATGAGCAGTTCTTC
TRBD2	-	TRBV25-1	TRBJ2-3	CASSGRRGADTQYF	TGTGCCAGCAGTGGCCGTCGGGGGGCAGATACGCAGTATTTT
TRBD1	-	TRBV15	TRBJ1-1	CATSREGGTGVSAFF	TGTGCCACCAGCAGAGAGGGCGGGACAGGGGTATCCGCTTTCTTT
TRBD2	few	TRBV9	TRBJ2-1	CASSGDYLYNEQFF	TGTGCCAGCAGCGGGGACTACCTCTACAATGAGCAGTTCTTC
-	-	TRBV6-1	TRBJ1-1	CASRRRVDTVNTEAFF	TGTGCCAGCAGACGGAGGGTTGATACAGTGAACACTGAAGCTTTCTTT
-	few	TRBV28	TRBJ2-1	CASSYRDPHKFF	TGTGCCAGCAGCTACCGGGACCCCCATAAGTTCTTC
-	-	TRBV28	TRBJ1-4	CASSLQGEKLFF	TGTGCCAGCAGTTTGCAGGGGGAAAAACTGTTTTTT
-	once	TRBV11-2	TRBJ2-1	CASILGRGRSYNEQFF	TGTGCCAGCATCCTTGGGAGGGGGCGTTCCTACAATGAGCAGTTCTTC
TRBD1	many	TRBV20-1	TRBJ1-5	CSASGGQGNQPQHF	TGCAGTGCTAGCGGGGGACAGGGCAATCAGCCCCAGCATTTT
-	few	TRBV4-2	TRBJ2-1	CASSQDPGIYNEQFF	TGTGCCAGCAGCCAAGATCCCGGGATCTACAATGAGCAGTTCTTC
TRBD1	few	TRBV20-1	TRBJ2-5	CSAAGGGETQYF	TGCAGTGCCGCAGGGGGCGGGGAGACCCAGTACTTC
-	few	TRBV6-1	TRBJ2-3	CASSDSGRDTQYF	TGTGCCAGCAGTGATTCCGGGAGAGATACGCAGTATTTT
TRBD2	many	TRBV5-1	TRBJ2-5	CASSLADPLLETQYF	TGCGCCAGCAGTCTAGCGGACCCCTTGCTAGAGACCCAGTACTTC
TRBD1	-	TRBV20-1	TRBJ1-5	CSAWTGDQPQHF	TGCAGTGCTTGGACAGGTGATCAGCCCCAGCATTTT
TRBD1	-	TRBV28	TRBJ2-7	CASSSSTGTEQYF	TGTGCCAGCAGTTCCTCGACAGGGACCGAGCAGTACTTC
TRBD1	-	TRBV28	TRBJ2-1	CASSSSGTGIYNEQFF	TGTGCCAGCAGTTCATCCGGGACAGGGATCTACAATGAGCAGTTCTTC
-	-	TRBV6-6	TRBJ2-7	CASSYYPYEQYF	TGTGCCAGCAGTTACTACCCCTACGAGCAGTACTTC
-	-	TRBV7-9	TRBJ1-1	CASSYGTNTEAFF	TGTGCCAGCAGCTACGGGACGAACACTGAAGCTTTCTTT
TRBD2	many	TRBV12-3/TRBV12-4	TRBJ2-7	CASSVSSGIYEQYF	TGTGCCAGCAGCGTTTCTAGCGGGATCTACGAGCAGTACTTC
-	-	TRBV20-1	TRBJ2-1	CSAKDRLRYNEQFF	TGCAGTGCTAAAGACAGGTTGCGTTACAATGAGCAGTTCTTC
-	many	TRBV18	TRBJ2-1	CASSPPGGSPYNEQFF	TGTGCCAGCTCACCACCGGGGGGTTCCCCCTACAATGAGCAGTTCTTC
TRBD2	-	TRBV11-3	TRBJ2-3	CASSQGLAGPDTQYF	TGTGCCAGCAGCCAGGGACTAGCGGGGCCAGATACGCAGTATTTT
-	-	TRBV27	TRBJ2-1	CATQPRQSVYNEQFF	TGTGCCACTCAACCGCGACAGTCGGTCTACAATGAGCAGTTCTTC